One sample yielded the 17 T cell receptor beta chains listed below, sequenced in a study of persistence of HIV-infected CD4 T cells. Stimulation used about 10 ug/mL lysate from CMV-infected fibroblasts. CD4+ T cells upregulating both CD40 ligand and CD69 were sorted as responding cells. No antigen has been assigned to these receptors. Sequencing used immunoSEQ version 4 in survey mode. Repertoires were generated with immunoSEQ multiplex PCR, while TCRdb's copy carries only in-frame clones and drops some. The sample has roughly 17,000 clones, about 65% seen once; the top ten hold about 8%. Sequenced here: CD4+ T cells sorted from PBMCs after roughly 18-hour stimulation, sampled from a patient who received antiretroviral therapy. All receptors derive from an adult woman with HIV who was CMV-seropositive.

The gene calls are TRBV5-1 and TRBJ2-1; either TRBD1 or TRBD2 may supply D (6 bases each). Trimming took off 1 base at V and 6 bases at J, with 11 bases between the two ends. The germline V gene has CDR1 SGHRS and CDR2 YFSETQ. This CDR3 is 14 amino acids long. This CDR3 reads CASSLSGGVNEQFF. The CDR3, as DNA: TGCGCCAGCAGCTTGTCCGGGGGCGTCAATGAGCAGTTCTTC.

The V call is TRBV4-1, the J call TRBJ1-2; tentatively, D is TRBD1 (5 bases). CDR3 length: 14 amino acids. Germline CDR1 is MGHRA and CDR2 is YSYEKL. Trimming stripped 3 bases from V and 3 bases from J, with 11 bases between. The chain's CDR3 is CASSQGPWDYGYTF. In DNA, the CDR3 is TGCGCCAGCAGCCAGGGACCTTGGGACTATGGCTACACCTTC.

The chain carries TRBV27 and TRBJ2-3; D may be TRBD2 (7 bases). This CDR3 comprises 17 residues. The germline CDR1 and CDR2 sequences are MNHEY and SMNVEV (reference sequence). The V gene lost 4 bases and the J gene lost 8 bases, with 25 bases spanning the gap. Written as DNA, the CDR3 is TGTGCCAGCAGTTCCCCCGGGACACCCAAATCGGGGGGTACGCAGTATTTT. Encoded protein: CASSSPGTPKSGGTQYF.

This chain uses TRBV18 with TRBJ1-1; no reliable D call. CDR1 and CDR2 (germline): KGHSH, LQKENI. The CDR3 spans 13 residues. V lost 7 bases and J 3 bases, leaving 12 bases between the germline ends. CDR3 DNA: TGTGCCAGCTTCGGAGCGGATTACACTGAAGCTTTCTTT. Its translation: CASFGADYTEAFF.

As to this clone: The germline gene is not matched at one end of the junction; a read error may be the cause. The chain combines TRBV7-7 with TRBJ2-2; a weak D match, TRBD1 (7 bases). The CDR3 sequence is 16 residues long. The germline gives CDR1 SSHAT, CDR2 FNYEAQ (reference sequence). CDR3 loop: CASSPRQGGNTGELFF. The CDR3 nucleotides read TGTGCTAGCAGCCCTCGGCAGGGGGGAAACACCGGGGAGCTGTTTTTT.

This clone was observed a few times. V and J are TRBV6-5 and TRBJ1-2; a weak D match, TRBD1 (6 bases). V gave up 6 bases and J gave up 2 bases, with 10 bases separating them. Germline V gives CDR1 MNHEY, CDR2 SVGAGI. The CDR3 totals 13 residues. CDR3 DNA: TGTGCCAGCAGCGTCACAGGGAACTATGGCTACACCTTC. It yields the protein CASSVTGNYGYTF.

The V gene is TRBV7-6, the J gene TRBJ2-5; no firm D call. CDR3 length equals 17 residues. V was shortened by 0 bases and J by 5 bases, with 19 bases between the two germline ends. CDR1 is SGHVS and CDR2 is FNYEAQ in the germline V gene. CDR3 DNA sequence: TGTGCCAGCAGCTTAGCGGCCGACTTAGTGTCTGGGGAGACCCAGTACTTC. Protein sequence: CASSLAADLVSGETQYF.

This clone came up a few times. The chain is built from TRBV6-5 and TRBJ1-2; the D gene is possibly TRBD1 (6 bases). Trimming shortened V by 2 bases and J by 11 bases, and 12 bases separated the two germline ends. CDR1 MNHEY and CDR2 SVGAGI come from the germline V gene. The CDR3 has 12 residues. The CDR3 reads CASSYVGGTYTF. The CDR3 nucleotides are TGTGCCAGCAGTTACGTAGGGGGAACGTACACCTTC.

This chain uses TRBV12-3 or TRBV12-4 with TRBJ1-1, with D unresolved. The ends were cut back, 3 bases at V and 9 bases at J, with 11 bases in the middle. The CDR3 totals 12 residues. CDR3 bases: TGTGCCAGCAGTTTTCAGGTGACGCAAGCTTTCTTT. Translation: CASSFQVTQAFF.

In this sample, this clone is medium-sized. V and J are TRBV9 and TRBJ2-1, with D perhaps matching TRBD1 (6 bases). This CDR3 spans 14 amino acids. Germline V gene lookup returns CDR1 SGDLS and CDR2 YYNGEE. Trimming took 3 bases from V and 9 from J, leaving 16 bases between them. CDR3 sequence: CASSARDIQREQFF. In DNA form, the CDR3 reads TGTGCCAGCAGCGCCCGGGACATTCAACGTGAGCAGTTCTTC. The variable domain in full, with the rest retrieved from reference TRBV9 and TRBJ2-1, is DSGVTQTPKHLITATGQRVTLRCSPRSGDLSVYWYQQSLDQGLQFLIQYYNGEERAKGNILERFSAQQFPDLHSELNLSSLELGDSALYFCASSARDIQREQFFGPGTRLTVL.

J is TRBJ2-1 and V is TRBV19; D gene unclear. Deletions cut 5 bases from V and 9 bases from J, with 14 bases between. Germline V lookup: CDR1 LNHDA, CDR2 SQIVND (reference sequence). CDR3 length: 13 residues. The CDR3 loop is CASSDLGFTEQFF. CDR3 in DNA: TGTGCCAGTAGTGATCTAGGTTTCACTGAGCAGTTCTTC.

This chain joins TRBV19 and TRBJ1-2, with unresolved D. The CDR3 contains 15 residues. V was shortened by 6 bases and J by 2 bases, with 16 bases between the two germline ends. CDR1 is LNHDA, CDR2 SQIVND, per germline (reference sequence). CDR3 residues: CASSPGQVGNYGYTF. The CDR3 DNA follows: TGTGCCAGTAGCCCTGGGCAGGTCGGGAACTATGGCTACACCTTC.

The chain has TRBV19 and TRBJ1-1, with 7 bases aligning to TRBD1. The length of the CDR3 is 14 residues. CDR1 and CDR2 (germline): LNHDA, SQIVND (reference sequence). J was trimmed by 4 bases and V by 10 bases; bases with no gene match: 12. CDR3 in amino acids: CAIRERGLGTEAFF. The DNA of the CDR3 is TGTGCCATTAGAGAAAGGGGGCTGGGCACTGAAGCTTTCTTT.

The V and J genes are TRBV6-5 and TRBJ1-2; D is perhaps TRBD1 (6 bases). The V end was cut by 5 bases, the J end by 5 bases, with 12 bases between. Germline V lookup: CDR1 MNHEY, CDR2 SVGAGI. The CDR3 runs 13 residues. The CDR3 DNA is TGTGCCAGCAGTACCGGGACAAGATATGGCTACACCTTC. This translates into CASSTGTRYGYTF.

This clone was recorded a few times. The rearrangement links TRBV2 to TRBJ2-7; unclear D gene. Germline assignment: CDR1 SNHLY and CDR2 FYNNEI. The CDR3 loop spans 11 amino acids. The V end lost 7 bases, the J end lost 2 bases, and 6 bases lay between the germline ends. CDR3: CASTVAYEQYV. The CDR3 nucleotides are TGTGCCAGCACCGTAGCCTACGAGCAGTACGTC.

The chain uses TRBV7-3 and TRBJ1-1, with TRBD1 matching 7 bases. The germline V gene has CDR1 SGHTA and CDR2 FQGTGA. This CDR3 region has 13 residues. The V and J ends lost 2 bases and 4 bases, in that order; junction bases with no gene match: 1. Here the CDR3 reads CASSLQGGTEAFF. DNA for the CDR3: TGTGCCAGCAGCTTACAGGGGGGCACTGAAGCTTTCTTT.

This clone was seen once. Additional DNA sequences in this sample encode the identical CDR3. V gene TRBV5-1 combines with J gene TRBJ1-4, with TRBD1 matching 12 bases. The germline gives CDR1 SGHRS, CDR2 YFSETQ. J lost 6 bases, V lost 0 bases, and 3 bases had no gene match. The CDR3 extends over 16 amino acids. The CDR3 sequence is CASSLGDRGLYEKLFF. In DNA form, the CDR3 reads TGCGCCAGCAGCTTGGGGGACAGGGGGCTTTATGAAAAACTGTTTTTT.